The 22 T cell receptor beta chains below all came from one sample that was sequenced in a study of cytomegalovirus exposure and HLA in healthy donors. PCR used 60 Vbeta primers and 13 Jbeta primers. Some clones are missing from TCRdb's copy, which holds only in-frame ones; the method was immunoSEQ multiplex PCR. Seen here are some 150,000 clones, approximately 80% observed once, and the top ten hold about 0.76%. The sample comprised PBMCs. The receptors were sampled from a woman aged 18-29 years in good health and CMV-seronegative.

J is TRBJ2-7 and V is TRBV27, with 7 bases matching TRBD1. The germline V gene has CDR1 MNHEY and CDR2 SMNVEV (reference sequence). This CDR3 is built from 14 residues. The J segment lost 2 bases and the V segment lost 3 bases, leaving 4 bases of the junction unmatched. The CDR3 loop is CASSLFQGAYEQYF. CDR3 DNA: TGTGCCAGCAGTTTGTTCCAGGGGGCCTACGAGCAGTACTTC.

This clone showed up just once. The V call is TRBV5-1, the J call TRBJ1-5; TRBD1 matches 8 bases. V shed 0 bases and J 6 bases; nucleotides not matched to a gene: 5. The CDR3 is 15 residues long. Germline V gene sequence: CDR1 SGHRS, CDR2 YFSETQ. The CDR3 reads CASSLEAGGGQPQHF. The CDR3 DNA reads as TGCGCCAGCAGCTTGGAGGCAGGGGGCGGTCAGCCCCAGCATTTT.

A single count supports this clone. The rearrangement uses TRBV4-3 and TRBJ2-3; 10 positions match TRBD2. The germline CDR1 and CDR2 sequences are LGHNA and YSLEER. The J segment lost 7 bases and the V segment lost 4 bases, leaving 8 bases of the junction unmatched. The CDR3 consists of 15 residues. CDR3 sequence: CASSRNSGRTYTQYF. The CDR3 DNA reads TGCGCCAGCAGCCGGAATAGCGGGAGGACGTATACGCAGTATTTT.

V and J are TRBV5-5 and TRBJ2-2, with a tentative D call TRBD2 (5 bases). This CDR3 contains 13 residues. Germline loops: CDR1 SGHKS, CDR2 YYEKEE (reference sequence). Trimming took off 5 bases at V and 6 bases at J, with 11 bases between the two ends. The CDR3 is CASSGLGAGELFF. The CDR3, as DNA: TGTGCCAGCAGTGGGCTCGGGGCCGGGGAGCTGTTTTTT.

CDR3 nucleotides: TGTGCCAGCAGCGTAGAATTCGGAGGGGTCTTCGAACCTTACAATGAGCAGTTCTTC. Translating gives CASSVEFGGVFEPYNEQFF. This sequence joins TRBV9 and TRBJ2-1; a possible D gene is TRBD2 (6 bases). Germline CDR1 reads SGDLS; CDR2 reads YYNGEE. The CDR3 is 19 amino acids. V gave up 0 bases and J gave up 4 bases, with 23 bases separating them. Together with reference TRBV9 and TRBJ2-1, the CDR3 gives the full variable domain: DSGVTQTPKHLITATGQRVTLRCSPRSGDLSVYWYQQSLDQGLQFLIQYYNGEERAKGNILERFSAQQFPDLHSELNLSSLELGDSALYFCASSVEFGGVFEPYNEQFFGPGTRLTVL.

The V call is TRBV4-2, the J call TRBJ2-1, with 8 positions matching TRBD2. The germline CDR1 and CDR2 sequences are LGHNA and YNFKEQ. This CDR3 spans 15 amino acids. V lost 4 bases, J lost 6 bases, and 8 bases stayed unmatched. The CDR3 loop reads CASSPLGTSINEQFF. DNA of the CDR3: TGTGCCAGCAGCCCTCTAGGGACTAGTATCAATGAGCAGTTCTTC.

The chain carries TRBV4-1 and TRBJ2-5; D may be TRBD2 (6 bases). Trimming took 0 bases from V and 5 from J, leaving 13 bases between them. Germline CDR1 and CDR2: MGHRA and YSYEKL. There are 15 residues in the CDR3. CDR3 protein: CASSQEIREIETQYF. The DNA for the CDR3 is TGCGCCAGCAGCCAAGAAATACGGGAGATTGAGACCCAGTACTTC.

The genes are TRBV11-2 and TRBJ2-1, with 8 bases aligning to TRBD2. The germline CDR1 and CDR2 sequences are SGHAT and FQNNGV. Trimming removed 5 bases from V and 12 bases from J; junction bases left unmatched: 18. The CDR3 runs 16 residues. Here the CDR3 reads CASSKDSGTQRGGQFF. The CDR3 DNA follows: TGTGCCAGCAGCAAAGATAGCGGGACTCAAAGGGGAGGGCAGTTCTTC.

The chain has TRBV30 and TRBJ1-5, with D maybe TRBD1 (5 bases). V was pared by 1 base and J by 11 bases, with 15 bases between. The CDR3 length is 13 residues. The V gene's germline CDR1 is GTSNPN and CDR2 SVGIG (reference sequence). CDR3 sequence reads: CAWSGWGEGTQHF. The CDR3 DNA reads TGTGCCTGGAGTGGGTGGGGGGAAGGGACCCAGCATTTT.

The gene calls are TRBV7-6 and TRBJ2-2; D ambiguous. CDR1 SGHVS and CDR2 FNYEAQ come from the germline V gene. The germline V and J ends were trimmed by 1 base and 3 bases, with 9 bases remaining between them. This CDR3 is built from 15 residues. CDR3 nucleotides: TGTGCCAGCAGCTTAGGAAGTGGAGACACCGGGGAGCTGTTTTTT. It codes for CASSLGSGDTGELFF.

In regard to this clone: This sample also contains other DNA sequences that code for the same CDR3. The rearrangement joins TRBV19 to TRBJ1-1; tentative D call: TRBD1 (6 bases). Germline V gives CDR1 LNHDA, CDR2 SQIVND (reference sequence). Between the trimmed V and J ends, which lost 2 bases and 4 bases, there was a span of 8 bases. CDR3 length: 13 residues. CDR3 DNA: TGTGCCAGTAGTATACAGGGGAGCACTGAAGCTTTCTTT. Amino acids: CASSIQGSTEAFF.

The chain uses TRBV6-6 and TRBJ1-1; no firm D call. V was cut by 0 bases and J by 8 bases, with 7 bases left in between. The CDR3 is 12 residues long. Looked up from germline, CDR1 is MNHNY and CDR2 is SVGAGI (reference sequence). CDR3 region: CASSYSLAEAFF. In DNA, the CDR3 is TGTGCCAGCAGTTACTCTTTGGCAGAAGCTTTCTTT.

This chain connects TRBV5-1 to TRBJ2-1; 11 bases agree with TRBD1. Germline V gene sequence: CDR1 SGHRS, CDR2 YFSETQ. J was trimmed by 5 bases and V by 5 bases; bases with no gene match: 6. CDR3 length equals 15 residues. CDR3 bases: TGCGCCAGCAGACAAGGACAGGGGGCCCACAATGAGCAGTTCTTC. Translating it yields CASRQGQGAHNEQFF.

The J gene is TRBJ1-2, the V gene TRBV28; maybe TRBD1 (6 bases). The CDR3 runs to 13 residues. Germline V CDR1 and CDR2: MDHEN, SYDVKM. The V end was cut by 3 bases, the J end by 8 bases, with 13 bases between. CDR3 DNA sequence: TGTGCCAGCAGTTTGGGACACTCGGAGGGCTACACCTTC. Translation gives CASSLGHSEGYTF.

The CDR3 reads CASSPQAGGRGTDTQYF. The CDR3 DNA is TGTGCCAGCAGCCCCCAAGCGGGAGGGCGGGGCACAGATACGCAGTATTTT. The chain has TRBV7-2 and TRBJ2-3; 10 bases are shared with TRBD2. Per the germline V gene, CDR1 is SGHTA and CDR2 is FQGNSA. Losses at the gene ends were 5 bases for V and 1 base for J; bases not matched to a gene: 9. The CDR3 contains 17 residues.

The chain recombines TRBV7-9 with TRBJ2-2; 7 nucleotides match TRBD2. Losses at the gene ends were 5 bases for V and 3 bases for J; bases not matched to a gene: 6. Looked up from germline, CDR1 is SEHNR and CDR2 is FQNEAQ (reference sequence). The CDR3 consists of 15 residues. CDR3 in DNA: TGTGCCAGCAGCCCCCAGCTAGCGGACACCGGGGAGCTGTTTTTT. It specifies CASSPQLADTGELFF.

The rearrangement links TRBV30 to TRBJ1-6; D remains ambiguous. The germline CDR1 and CDR2 sequences are GTSNPN and SVGIG (reference sequence). V dropped 1 base and J dropped 9 bases, with 13 bases sitting between them. This CDR3 region has 14 residues. The CDR3 DNA sequence: TGTGCCTGGAGTGGTGCGGCTAACGGTTCACCCCTCCACTTT. It codes for CAWSGAANGSPLHF.

In this sample, this clone turned up once. This sequence joins TRBV6-5 and TRBJ1-5; no clear D. The CDR3 has 15 amino acids. V was pared by 6 bases and J by 0 bases, with 12 bases between. Germline loops: CDR1 MNHEY, CDR2 SVGAGI. CDR3 sequence reads: CASRPKQNSNQPQHF. CDR3 sequence (DNA): TGTGCCAGCAGGCCAAAACAGAATAGCAATCAGCCCCAGCATTTT.

The gene calls are TRBV10-1 and TRBJ1-6; D gene ambiguous. V was pared by 6 bases and J by 7 bases, with 13 bases between. CDR3 length: 14 residues. Germline CDR1 is WNHNN and CDR2 is SYGVQD (reference sequence). The CDR3 sequence is CASSSGSQNSPLHF. The CDR3 bases are TGCGCCAGCAGCAGCGGCTCCCAAAATTCACCCCTCCACTTT.

This clone was recorded once. The chain recombines TRBV19 with TRBJ1-4; unclear D gene. This CDR3 spans 12 amino acids. Per the germline V gene, CDR1 is LNHDA and CDR2 is SQIVND (reference sequence). Trimming stripped 5 bases from V and 7 bases from J, with 8 bases between. The CDR3 here is CASSPGFEKLFF. As DNA, the CDR3 is TGTGCCAGTAGTCCGGGTTTTGAAAAACTGTTTTTT.

The chain uses TRBV6-1 and TRBJ2-3; TRBD2 agrees at 16 bases. This CDR3 spans 17 amino acids. Germline V lookup: CDR1 MNHNS, CDR2 SASEGT. Trimming at V came to 4 bases and at J to 2 bases, leaving 3 bases not matched to a gene. CDR3 protein: CASSVGLAGGPTDTQYF. Written as DNA, the CDR3 is TGTGCCAGCAGTGTGGGACTAGCGGGAGGGCCCACAGATACGCAGTATTTT.

This clone was observed a few times. J is TRBJ2-5 and V is TRBV2; no firm D call. Germline V lookup: CDR1 SNHLY, CDR2 FYNNEI. Trimming cost V 3 bases and J 5 bases, with 13 bases left between them. CDR3 size: 14 residues. CDR3 sequence: CASSDGTGYETQYF. In DNA, the CDR3 is TGTGCCAGCAGTGATGGCACGGGTTATGAGACCCAGTACTTC.